This TCR beta chain was sequenced for a study of T cells in Graves' hyperthyroidism and ophthalmopathy (dated by TCRdb to the late 2010s). Background on the whole study: A discovery cohort of approximately 100 patients, about 40 with Graves' ophthalmopathy and 55 to 60 with stable Graves' hyperthyroidism, was used to find distinguishing TCR V-J signatures. For training and testing, the 80 to 100 patients in the discovery cohort were randomly divided in a 7:3 ratio. Prospective prediction of ophthalmopathy was tested in an independent validation cohort of 18 to 20 hyperthyroidism patients and some 17 patients who later progressed to ophthalmopathy. In addition, the study compared T-cell repertoires in thyroid tissue and in blood from roughly six Graves' hyperthyroidism patients. Following sampling, methimazole starting at 30 mg daily was given to hyperthyroidism patients, and high-dose intravenous methylprednisolone was given to ophthalmopathy patients. TCR Vbeta CDR3 sequencing of 120 to 150 peripheral blood samples (more than 40 ophthalmopathy, about 74 hyperthyroidism and roughly 17 progressor patients) is reported in the paper. General study outcomes and caveats: In validation, the model predicted progression to ophthalmopathy a median of roughly 6.2 months before onset, with about 70% sensitivity and 72.22% specificity. No statistical method was used to set the sample size in advance, and investigators knew the group allocation. Most expanded thyroid clonotypes (frequency above 0.001) were also detected in blood, suggesting blood repertoires may reflect thyroid immune responses. Ophthalmopathy was separated from stable hyperthyroidism by a 13 V-J signature model, with 87.88% sensitivity and about 81% specificity obtained in cross-validation and 80%/75% obtained in testing.

Amplification of TCR beta CDR3 regions was carried out from RNA transcripts. For the first round of RT-PCR on the TCR CDR3, the HTBI primer set was used together with the Qiagen OneStep RT-PCR kit. Libraries were constructed in a second round of multiplex PCR, after which size selection and purification were performed. The libraries were sequenced on an Illumina HiSeq2000 using paired-end 100 bp reads. In the source study's methods: SOAPnuke was used to process the raw data, removing reads that contained adapters or uncalled bases, had a mean Phred below 15, or lacked an exact match to the constant primer or identifier. High-quality paired reads were merged with COPE v1.2.5, and unique nucleotide sequences were defined as clonotypes. Clonotypes were aligned to IMGT TRBV, TRBD and TRBJ reference segments using MiTCR v1.1. Analysis was restricted to V-J combinations with a frequency above 0.0001, which covered 98% to 99.2% of repertoires. The TCS score was defined as the ratio of F50 (clonal expansion) to E x V (chaos), calculated using BLOSUM62-based TCRdist between CDR3 peptides within each V-J. Welch's t-statistics and random forest reduced some 510 V-J features to under 15, which were used in a naive Bayes classifier (R e1071). The similarity between thyroid and blood repertoires was quantified using the Morisita-Horn index. The public sequencing data were trimmed at Q25 with fastp and processed into clonotypes with MiXCR by TCRdb, which kept only in-frame beta chains. Rows merge per CDR3 protein into single entries with the most common DNA and genes. The V and J calls, along with clone size, are taken from TCRdb and not from the paper's own processing. This sample is represented by 600,000 to 700,000 distinct CDR3 sequences; approximately 42% of them were singletons. Of the sample, about 7.2% falls within the top ten clones.

Including cysteine and phenylalanine, the CDR3 has 13 amino acids. Solely the CDR3 DNA is kept, with 39 bases framed from the first base. CDR1 and CDR2 were assigned from the germline V gene (reference sequence) as DFQATT and SNEGSKA. V is reduced by 0 bases and J by 8 bases, leaving a spacing of 10 bases between them. Exclusion was applied to patients with uncontrolled infections, other autoimmune diseases, pregnancy or lactation. Diagnoses were established on the basis of clinical symptoms, serum thyroxine and TRAb, thyroid ultrasound, and orbital computed tomography. Total RNA was extracted with Trizol reagent, and quality was checked on an Agilent 2100 Bioanalyzer. This clonotype has a count of ten or more. Which antigen it targets is not known. No per-base quality is available; no much larger clone lies one base away.

Recombination joined TRBV20-1 with TRBJ1-4, with the D gene not confidently named. The sequenced sample consisted of peripheral blood or thyroid tissue (not recorded which). This clonotype originated in an adult man with Graves' disease, either hyperthyroidism or ophthalmopathy (not recorded which). The CDR3 corresponds to CSARDPEAEKLFF. The DNA reads TGCAGTGCTAGAGATCCTGAGGCGGAAAAACTGTTTTTT.